This TCR beta chain comes out of a study of vaccination effects on CD4 cells after COVID-19. Study overall: Post-vaccine draws lagged the second dose by a median of 72 days.

Germline loops: CDR1 ENHRY, CDR2 SYGVKD. Trimming stripped 6 bases from V and 6 bases from J, with 18 bases between. There are 15 residues in the CDR3. A remark on this clone: Its antigen is as yet unknown.

Before sequencing, viral peptide pools were used by the ViraFEST assay to expand antigen-specific CD4+ T cells. Upon completion of roughly ten days in culture, CD4+ T cells were isolated. Each participant was given two doses of one vaccine (BNT162b2 or mRNA-1273). Wells containing 1.5 million to 2.5 million PBMC each were cultured with around 9.1 IU/ml IL-2 and about 10 ug/ml peptides. Profiling relied on immunoSEQ multiplex PCR, and the TCRdb table lists in-frame clones only, not all of them. This sample has over 30,000 clones; roughly four fifths occur once, and the top ten carry over 1.2%. The chain uses TRBV10-3 and TRBJ2-1; either TRBD1 or TRBD2 may supply D (6 bases each). The specimen was CD4+ T cells from PBMCs cultured with HCoV-NL63 spike peptides, collected after COVID-19 vaccination. The origin of this receptor is a human donor who received a COVID-19 vaccine. Some clones in this sample may be carry-over from other donors' samples. CDR3 sequence: CAISSQGTGLNEQFF. Here the CDR3 DNA reads TGTGCCATCAGCTCCCAGGGGACTGGCCTCAATGAGCAGTTCTTC.